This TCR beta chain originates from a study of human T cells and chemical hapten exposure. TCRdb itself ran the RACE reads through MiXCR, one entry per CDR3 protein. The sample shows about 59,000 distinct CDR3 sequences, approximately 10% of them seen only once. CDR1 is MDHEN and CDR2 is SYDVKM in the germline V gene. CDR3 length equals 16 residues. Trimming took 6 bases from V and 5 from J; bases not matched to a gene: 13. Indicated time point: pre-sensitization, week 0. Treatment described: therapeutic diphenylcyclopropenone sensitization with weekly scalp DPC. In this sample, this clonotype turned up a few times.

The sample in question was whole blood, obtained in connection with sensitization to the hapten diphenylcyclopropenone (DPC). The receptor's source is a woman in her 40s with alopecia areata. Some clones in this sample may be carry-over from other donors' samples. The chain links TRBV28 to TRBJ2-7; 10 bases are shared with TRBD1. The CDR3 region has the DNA TGTGCCAGCAGGGAGCTTCGGACAGGGGGGGTCAACGAGCAGTACTTC. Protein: CASRELRTGGVNEQYF.